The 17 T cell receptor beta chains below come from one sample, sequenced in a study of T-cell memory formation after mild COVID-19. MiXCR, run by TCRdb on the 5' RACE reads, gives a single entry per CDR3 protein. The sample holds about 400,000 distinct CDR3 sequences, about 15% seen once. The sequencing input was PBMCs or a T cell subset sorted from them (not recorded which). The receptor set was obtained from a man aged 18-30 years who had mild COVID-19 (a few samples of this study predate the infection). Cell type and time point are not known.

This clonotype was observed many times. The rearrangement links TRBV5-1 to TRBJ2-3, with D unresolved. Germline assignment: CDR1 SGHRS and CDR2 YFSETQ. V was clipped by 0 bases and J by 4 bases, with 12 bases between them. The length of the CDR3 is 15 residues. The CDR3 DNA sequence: TGCGCCAGCAGCTTGGACCCCGCGGCCGCAGATACGCAGTATTTT. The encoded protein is CASSLDPAAADTQYF.

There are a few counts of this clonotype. CDR3 bases: TGTGCCAGCACCATGGGAAGGGGCGATGGCTACACCTTC. Amino acids: CASTMGRGDGYTF. This chain joins TRBV5-5 and TRBJ1-2; D possibly corresponds to TRBD1 (5 bases). This CDR3 contains 13 residues. The germline V gene has CDR1 SGHKS and CDR2 YYEKEE (reference sequence). V lost 6 bases and J 6 bases, leaving 15 bases between the germline ends.

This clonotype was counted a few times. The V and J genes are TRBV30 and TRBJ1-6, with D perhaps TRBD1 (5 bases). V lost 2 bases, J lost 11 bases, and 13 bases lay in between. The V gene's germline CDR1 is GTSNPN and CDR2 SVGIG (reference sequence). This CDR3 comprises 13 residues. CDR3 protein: CAWSSSQGTPLHF. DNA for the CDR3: TGTGCCTGGAGTTCCAGCCAGGGAACACCCCTCCACTTT.

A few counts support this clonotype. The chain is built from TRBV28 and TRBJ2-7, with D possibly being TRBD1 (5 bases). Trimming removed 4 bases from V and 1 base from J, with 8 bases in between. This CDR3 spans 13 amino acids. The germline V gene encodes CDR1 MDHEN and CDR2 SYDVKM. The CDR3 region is CASSSHRSYEQYV. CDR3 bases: TGTGCCAGCAGTTCACACAGGTCCTACGAGCAGTACGTC.

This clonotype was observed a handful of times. CDR3 in DNA: TGTGCCAGGACACACCAGGGGATTATAGACCAGCCCCAGCATTTT. It translates to CARTHQGIIDQPQHF. This chain links TRBV7-9 with TRBJ1-5, with D tentatively TRBD1 (6 bases). The CDR3 loop spans 15 amino acids. CDR1 is SEHNR, CDR2 FQNEAQ, per germline (reference sequence). The V and J ends lost 9 bases and 7 bases respectively, with 22 bases between them.

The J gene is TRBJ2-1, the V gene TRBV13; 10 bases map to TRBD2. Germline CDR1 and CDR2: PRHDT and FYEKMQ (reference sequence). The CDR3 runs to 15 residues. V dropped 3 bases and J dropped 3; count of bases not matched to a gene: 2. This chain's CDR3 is CASSLLAGDYNEQFF. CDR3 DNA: TGTGCCAGCAGCTTGCTAGCGGGAGACTACAATGAGCAGTTCTTC.

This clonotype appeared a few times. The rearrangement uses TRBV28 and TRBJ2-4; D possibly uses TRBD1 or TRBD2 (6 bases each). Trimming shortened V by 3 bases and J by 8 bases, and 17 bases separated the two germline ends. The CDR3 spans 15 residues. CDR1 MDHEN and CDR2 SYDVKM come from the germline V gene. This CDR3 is CASSFLQGRSDIQYF. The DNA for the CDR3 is TGTGCCAGCAGTTTTCTCCAGGGGAGGTCGGACATTCAGTACTTC.

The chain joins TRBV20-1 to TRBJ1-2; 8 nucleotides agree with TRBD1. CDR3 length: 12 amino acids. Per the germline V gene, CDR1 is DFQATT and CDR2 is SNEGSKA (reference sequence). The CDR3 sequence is CCRGQDNYGYTF. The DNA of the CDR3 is TGCTGCAGGGGACAGGATAACTATGGCTACACCTTC.

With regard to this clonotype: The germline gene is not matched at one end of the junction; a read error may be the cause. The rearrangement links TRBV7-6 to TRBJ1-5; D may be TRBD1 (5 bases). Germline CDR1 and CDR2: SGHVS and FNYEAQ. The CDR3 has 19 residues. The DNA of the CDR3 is TGTGCCAGCAGCTTGGAGCCCCCCGTTTGGCAGGGTAGCACTCAGCCCCAGCATTTT. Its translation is CASSLEPPVWQGSTQPQHF.

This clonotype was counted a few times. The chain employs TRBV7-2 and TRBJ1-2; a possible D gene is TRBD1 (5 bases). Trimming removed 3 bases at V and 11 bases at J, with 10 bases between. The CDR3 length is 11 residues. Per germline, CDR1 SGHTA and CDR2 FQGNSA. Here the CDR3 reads CASSFPGSYTF. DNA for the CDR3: TGTGCCAGCAGCTTTCCAGGGTCTTACACCTTC.

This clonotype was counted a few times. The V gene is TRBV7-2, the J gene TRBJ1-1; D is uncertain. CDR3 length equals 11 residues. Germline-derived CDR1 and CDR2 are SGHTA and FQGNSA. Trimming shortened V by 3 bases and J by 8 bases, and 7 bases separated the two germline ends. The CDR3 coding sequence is TGTGCCAGCAGCTTTTCCCGGGAAGCTTTCTTT. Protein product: CASSFSREAFF.

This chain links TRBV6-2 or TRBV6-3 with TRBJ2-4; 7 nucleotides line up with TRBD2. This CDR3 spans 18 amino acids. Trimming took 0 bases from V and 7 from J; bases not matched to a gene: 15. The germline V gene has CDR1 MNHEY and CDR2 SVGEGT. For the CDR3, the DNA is TGTGCCAGCAGTTACTCTTCCACCCGGGGGGAGTTAGACAACATTCAGTACTTC. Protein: CASSYSSTRGELDNIQYF.

CDR3 bases: TGTGCCACCAGTGGACTAGCGGGGGCCAACACGAACACCGGGGAGCTGTTTTTT. It translates to CATSGLAGANTNTGELFF. The genes are TRBV24-1 and TRBJ2-2; TRBD2 matches 12 bases. The V gene's germline CDR1 is KGHDR and CDR2 SFDVKD. There are 18 residues in the CDR3. V was clipped by 5 bases and J by 0 bases; unmatched bases: 6.

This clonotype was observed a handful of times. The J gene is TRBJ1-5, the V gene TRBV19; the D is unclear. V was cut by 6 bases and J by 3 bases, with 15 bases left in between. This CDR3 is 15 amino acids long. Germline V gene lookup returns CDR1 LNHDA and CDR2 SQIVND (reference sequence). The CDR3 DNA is TGTGCCAGTAGCGCCGGAGGGAGATCCAATCAGCCCCAGCATTTT. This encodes CASSAGGRSNQPQHF. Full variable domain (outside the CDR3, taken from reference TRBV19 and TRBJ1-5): DGGITQSPKYLFRKEGQNVTLSCEQNLNHDAMYWYRQDPGQGLRLIYYSQIVNDFQKGDIAEGYSVSREKKESFPLTVTSAQKNPTAFYLCASSAGGRSNQPQHFGDGTRLSIL.

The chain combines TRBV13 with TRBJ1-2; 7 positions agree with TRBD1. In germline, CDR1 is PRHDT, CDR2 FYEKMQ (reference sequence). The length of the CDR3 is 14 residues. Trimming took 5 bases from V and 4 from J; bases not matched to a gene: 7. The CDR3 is CASSGVGQIYGYTF. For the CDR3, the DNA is TGTGCCAGCAGCGGCGTGGGACAGATCTATGGCTACACCTTC.

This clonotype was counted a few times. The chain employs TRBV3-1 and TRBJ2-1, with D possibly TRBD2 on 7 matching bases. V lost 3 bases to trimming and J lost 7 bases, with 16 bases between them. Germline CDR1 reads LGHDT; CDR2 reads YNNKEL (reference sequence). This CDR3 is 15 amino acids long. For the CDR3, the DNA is TGTGCCAGCAGCCAGATGGGGGGGCCCCATAATGAGCAGTTCTTC. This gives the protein CASSQMGGPHNEQFF.

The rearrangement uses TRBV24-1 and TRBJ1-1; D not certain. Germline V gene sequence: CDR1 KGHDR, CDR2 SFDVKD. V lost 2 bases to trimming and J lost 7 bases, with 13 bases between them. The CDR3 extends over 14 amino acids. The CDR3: CATSDSGRGGEAFF. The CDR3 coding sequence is TGTGCCACCAGTGATTCCGGGAGAGGTGGTGAAGCTTTCTTT.